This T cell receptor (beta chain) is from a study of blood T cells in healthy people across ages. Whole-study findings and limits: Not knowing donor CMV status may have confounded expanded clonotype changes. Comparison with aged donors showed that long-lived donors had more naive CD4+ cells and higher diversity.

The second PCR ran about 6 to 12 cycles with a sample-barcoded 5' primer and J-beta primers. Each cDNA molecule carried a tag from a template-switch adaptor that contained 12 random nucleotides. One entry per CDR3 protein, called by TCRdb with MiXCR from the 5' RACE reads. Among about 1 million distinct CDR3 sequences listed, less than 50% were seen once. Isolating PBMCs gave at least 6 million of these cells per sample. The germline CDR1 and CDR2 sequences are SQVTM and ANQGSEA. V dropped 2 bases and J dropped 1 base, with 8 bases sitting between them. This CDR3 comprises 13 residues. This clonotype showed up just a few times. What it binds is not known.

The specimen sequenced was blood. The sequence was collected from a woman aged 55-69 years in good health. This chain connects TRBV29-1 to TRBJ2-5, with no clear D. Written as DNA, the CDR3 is TGCAGCGTTGAAATTGTGGTCCAAGAGACCCAGTACTTC. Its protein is CSVEIVVQETQYF.